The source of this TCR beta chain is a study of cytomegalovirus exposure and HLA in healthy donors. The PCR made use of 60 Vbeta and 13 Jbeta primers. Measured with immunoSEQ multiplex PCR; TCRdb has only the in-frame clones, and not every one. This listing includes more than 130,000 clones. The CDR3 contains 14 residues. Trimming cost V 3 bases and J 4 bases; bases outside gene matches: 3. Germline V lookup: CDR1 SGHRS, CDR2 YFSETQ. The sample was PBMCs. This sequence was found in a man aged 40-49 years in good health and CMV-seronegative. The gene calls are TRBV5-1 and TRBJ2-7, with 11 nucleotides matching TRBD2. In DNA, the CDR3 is TGCGCCAGCAGCTCGGGACTAGCGGAATACGAGCAGTACTTC. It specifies CASSSGLAEYEQYF.